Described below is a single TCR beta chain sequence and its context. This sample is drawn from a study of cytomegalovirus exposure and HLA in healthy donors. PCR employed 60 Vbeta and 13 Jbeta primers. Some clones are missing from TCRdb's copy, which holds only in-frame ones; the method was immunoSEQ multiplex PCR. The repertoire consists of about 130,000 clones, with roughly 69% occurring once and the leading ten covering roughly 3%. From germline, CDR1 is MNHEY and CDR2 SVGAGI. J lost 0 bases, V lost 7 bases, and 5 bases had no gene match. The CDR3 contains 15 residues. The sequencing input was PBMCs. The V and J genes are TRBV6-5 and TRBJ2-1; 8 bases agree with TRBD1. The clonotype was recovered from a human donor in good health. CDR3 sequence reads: CASKPTGGSYNEQFF. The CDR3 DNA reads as TGTGCCAGCAAACCTACAGGGGGCTCCTACAATGAGCAGTTCTTC.